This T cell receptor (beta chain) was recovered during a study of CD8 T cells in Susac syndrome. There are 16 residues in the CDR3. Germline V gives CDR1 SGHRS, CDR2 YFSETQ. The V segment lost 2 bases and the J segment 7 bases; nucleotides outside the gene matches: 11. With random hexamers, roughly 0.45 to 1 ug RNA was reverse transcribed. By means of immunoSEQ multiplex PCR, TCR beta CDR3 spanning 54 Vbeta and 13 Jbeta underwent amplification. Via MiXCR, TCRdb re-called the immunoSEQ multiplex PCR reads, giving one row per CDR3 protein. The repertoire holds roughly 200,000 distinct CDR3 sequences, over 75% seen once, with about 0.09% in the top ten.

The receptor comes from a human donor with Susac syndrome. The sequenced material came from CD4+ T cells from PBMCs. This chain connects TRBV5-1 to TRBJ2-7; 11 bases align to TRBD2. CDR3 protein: CASSFRQTSGGGEQYF. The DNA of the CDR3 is TGCGCCAGCAGCTTCCGGCAAACTAGCGGGGGAGGGGAGCAGTACTTC.